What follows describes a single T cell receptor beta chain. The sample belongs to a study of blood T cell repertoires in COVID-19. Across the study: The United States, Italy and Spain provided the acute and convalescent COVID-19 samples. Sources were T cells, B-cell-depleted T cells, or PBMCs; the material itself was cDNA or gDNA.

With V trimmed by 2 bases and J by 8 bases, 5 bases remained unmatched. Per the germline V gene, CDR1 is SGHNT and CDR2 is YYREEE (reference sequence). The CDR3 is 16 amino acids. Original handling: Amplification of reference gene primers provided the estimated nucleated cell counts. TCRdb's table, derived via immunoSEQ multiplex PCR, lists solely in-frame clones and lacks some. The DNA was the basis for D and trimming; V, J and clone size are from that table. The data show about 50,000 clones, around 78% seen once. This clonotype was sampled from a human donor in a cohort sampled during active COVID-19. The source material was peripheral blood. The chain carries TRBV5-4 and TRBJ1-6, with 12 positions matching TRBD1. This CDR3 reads CASSLPGQGAYSPLHF. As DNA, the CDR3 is TGTGCCAGCAGCTTACCGGGACAGGGGGCCTATTCACCCCTCCACTTT.